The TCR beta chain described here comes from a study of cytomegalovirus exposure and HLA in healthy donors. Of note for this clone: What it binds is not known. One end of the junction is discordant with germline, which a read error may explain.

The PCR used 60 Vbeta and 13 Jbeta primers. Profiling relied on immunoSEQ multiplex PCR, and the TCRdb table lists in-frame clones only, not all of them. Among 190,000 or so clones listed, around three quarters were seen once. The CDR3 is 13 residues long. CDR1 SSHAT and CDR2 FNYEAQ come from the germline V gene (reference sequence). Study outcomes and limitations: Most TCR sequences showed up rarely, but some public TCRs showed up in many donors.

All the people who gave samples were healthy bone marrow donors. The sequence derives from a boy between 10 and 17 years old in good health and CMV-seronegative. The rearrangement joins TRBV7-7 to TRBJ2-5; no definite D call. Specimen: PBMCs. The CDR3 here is CASSLTRQETQYF. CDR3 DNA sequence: TGTGCTAGCAGCCTGACACGCCAAGAGACCCAGTACTTC.